Presented here are 25 T cell receptor beta chains from one specimen sequenced in a study (dated by TCRdb to the mid-2010s). Library preparation employed 5' RACE. These reads were obtained on an Illumina MiSeq. TCRdb cleaned the public reads at Q25 with fastp, built clones with MiXCR and kept in-frame beta chains. Each entry merges the rows of one CDR3 protein and shows their most common DNA and genes. This sample gives roughly 50,000 distinct CDR3 sequences in total; around 24% of them show up just once. The leading ten clones occupy 2.5% to 4% of the sample. The source material was tumor-infiltrating naive CD4+ T cells sorted from the breast tumor. The meaning of the sample's cell subset or site label: naive CD4+ T cells, CD4+CD45RA+CD25-. Receptor source: a female donor with breast cancer.

The rearrangement uses TRBV15 and TRBJ2-1; TRBD2 matches 9 bases. CDR1 and CDR2 from the germline V gene are LNHNV and YYDKDF (reference sequence). This CDR3 spans 15 amino acids. Germline trimming cut 6 bases from V and 5 bases from J; bases unmatched to any gene: 8. CDR3 amino acids: CATRGSSGTNNEQFF. The CDR3 DNA follows: TGTGCCACCAGAGGATCTAGCGGGACAAACAATGAGCAGTTCTTC.

V usage is TRBV20-1 and J usage is TRBJ2-1; 13 nucleotides align to TRBD2. After removal of 0 bases from V and 3 bases from J, the junction contained 5 bases not matched to a gene. The CDR3 has 17 residues. Germline CDR1 DFQATT, CDR2 SNEGSKA (reference sequence). The CDR3 DNA reads as TGCAGTGCTAGAGAGCTGAGGACTAGCGGGAGCTACAATGAGCAGTTCTTC. This sequence encodes CSARELRTSGSYNEQFF.

This clonotype was observed a handful of times. The genes are TRBV12-3 or TRBV12-4 and TRBJ1-5; D gene ambiguous. Between the trimmed V and J ends, which lost 6 bases and 0 bases, there was a span of 9 bases. The CDR3 runs to 14 residues. CDR3: CASSKPYSNQPQHF. In nucleotides, the CDR3 is TGTGCCAGCAGCAAACCATATAGCAATCAGCCCCAGCATTTT.

This clonotype appeared a single time. The junction departs from germline at one end; a sequencing error may be responsible. The V call is TRBV12-3 or TRBV12-4, the J call TRBJ2-1; TRBD2 aligns across 7 bases. The CDR3 loop spans 15 amino acids. The CDR3 spells CASTWGGGLNNEQIF. DNA for the CDR3: TGTGCCAGCACCTGGGGGGGAGGGCTCAACAATGAGCAGATCTTC.

The chain uses TRBV20-1 and TRBJ1-4; D call uncertain. Per the germline V gene, CDR1 is DFQATT and CDR2 is SNEGSKA (reference sequence). CDR3 length equals 16 residues. V dropped 0 bases and J dropped 0 bases, with 11 bases sitting between them. The CDR3 coding sequence is TGCAGTGCTAGAGACCGGACGGTTGCAACTAATGAAAAACTGTTTTTT. It encodes CSARDRTVATNEKLFF.

This clonotype was counted only a few times. CDR3 protein: CASSQGQGRKSPLHF. CDR3 DNA sequence: TGCGCCAGCAGCCAGGGACAGGGGAGGAAATCACCCCTCCACTTT. The chain employs TRBV4-1 and TRBJ1-6; TRBD1 agrees at 10 bases. V lost 3 bases to trimming and J lost 10 bases; unmatched junction nucleotides: 6. CDR1 and CDR2 from the germline V gene are MGHRA and YSYEKL. CDR3 length: 15 amino acids.

A word on this clonotype: A clone one base away is much larger, so this may be a read error. The chain uses TRBV5-1 and TRBJ1-1, with D maybe TRBD1 (6 bases). The CDR3 covers 14 residues. Germline-derived CDR1 and CDR2 are SGHRS and YFSETQ. V lost 0 bases and J 3 bases, leaving 9 bases between the germline ends. The CDR3 DNA reads as TGCGCCAGCAGCTTGGAGGGGGGCGACACTGAAGCTTTCTTT. Translated, it gives CASSLEGGDTEAFF. Drawing the rest from reference TRBV5-1 and TRBJ1-1, the complete variable domain is KAGVTQTPRYLIKTRGQQVTLSCSPISGHRSVSWYQQTPGQGLQFLFEYFSETQRNKGNFPGRFSGRQFSNSRSEMNVSTLELGDSALYLCASSLEGGDTEAFFGQGTRLTVV.

This clonotype showed up just a few times. The chain links TRBV4-1 to TRBJ1-1; D may be TRBD1 (5 bases). The CDR3 is 18 residues long. In germline, CDR1 is MGHRA, CDR2 YSYEKL. Trimming took 0 bases from V and 0 from J, leaving 17 bases between them. The chain's CDR3 is CASSQDPYLEGMNTEAFF. CDR3 coding DNA: TGCGCCAGCAGCCAAGATCCCTATCTCGAGGGGATGAACACTGAAGCTTTCTTT.

V gene TRBV20-1 combines with J gene TRBJ1-2; the D gene is possibly TRBD1 (6 bases). Germline CDR1 and CDR2: DFQATT and SNEGSKA (reference sequence). This CDR3 spans 13 amino acids. V gave up 5 bases and J gave up 5 bases, with 15 bases separating them. CDR3 in DNA: TGCAGTGCTCTTAGGGACACGGAGTATGGCTACACCTTC. Protein: CSALRDTEYGYTF.

The chain couples TRBV5-1 to TRBJ1-1; weak D call: TRBD1 (5 bases). The germline gives CDR1 SGHRS, CDR2 YFSETQ. V shed 0 bases and J shed 6 bases, with 18 bases lying between them. The length of the CDR3 is 16 residues. Here the CDR3 DNA reads TGCGCCAGCAGCTTGGTGGGCAGGGTTGGAGGCGCTGAAGCTTTCTTT. This gives the protein CASSLVGRVGGAEAFF. Combining the CDR3 with reference TRBV5-1 and TRBJ1-1 gives the whole variable domain KAGVTQTPRYLIKTRGQQVTLSCSPISGHRSVSWYQQTPGQGLQFLFEYFSETQRNKGNFPGRFSGRQFSNSRSEMNVSTLELGDSALYLCASSLVGRVGGAEAFFGQGTRLTVV.

A few counts support this clonotype. The V and J genes are TRBV20-1 and TRBJ1-2; D is unresolved. Trimming cost V 1 base and J 4 bases, with 7 bases left between them. This CDR3 spans 12 amino acids. Germline loops: CDR1 DFQATT, CDR2 SNEGSKA (reference sequence). This CDR3 reads CSARGTAYGYTF. The DNA of the CDR3 is TGCAGTGCTAGAGGGACGGCCTATGGCTACACCTTC.

The chain combines TRBV4-3 with TRBJ2-4; TRBD1 might be the D (6 bases). Trimming stripped 0 bases from V and 4 bases from J, with 16 bases between. Germline assignment: CDR1 LGHNA and CDR2 YSLEER. The CDR3 is made up of 17 amino acids. CDR3 DNA: TGCGCCAGCAGCCAAGAACGTGGACAGACAGAAAAAAACATTCAGTACTTC. This gives the protein CASSQERGQTEKNIQYF.

The chain is built from TRBV5-1 and TRBJ2-5; 12 bases are shared with TRBD2. V gave up 2 bases and J gave up 0 bases; unmatched junction bases: 5. Per germline, CDR1 SGHRS and CDR2 YFSETQ. The length of the CDR3 is 17 residues. The CDR3 nucleotides read TGCGCCAGCAGCTTTTTAGGACTAGCGGGAAACCAAGAGACCCAGTACTTC. Encoded protein: CASSFLGLAGNQETQYF.

This rearrangement joins TRBV7-2 to TRBJ2-3, with 10 nucleotides matching TRBD2. This CDR3 comprises 14 residues. With 5 bases clipped from V and 6 bases from J, the junction kept 5 bases outside the gene matches. Germline V CDR1 and CDR2: SGHTA, FQGNSA. The DNA of the CDR3 is TGTGCCAGCAGCCCTACTAGCGGGAAGGATACGCAGTATTTT. It codes for CASSPTSGKDTQYF.

The rearrangement joins TRBV20-1 to TRBJ2-3; TRBD2 agrees at 10 bases. CDR3 length: 14 residues. Per the germline V gene, CDR1 is DFQATT and CDR2 is SNEGSKA (reference sequence). The trim removed 3 bases at V and 3 bases at J, leaving 3 bases unmatched. CDR3 in amino acids: CSASYSGRTDTQYF. Written as DNA, the CDR3 is TGCAGTGCTAGTTATAGCGGGAGGACAGATACGCAGTATTTT.

This clonotype appeared many times. The chain recombines TRBV4-2 with TRBJ2-6; the D is unclear. The CDR3 spans 16 residues. Looked up from germline, CDR1 is LGHNA and CDR2 is YNFKEQ. V lost 0 bases and J lost 0, with 6 bases in between. CDR3 sequence: CASSQDPYSGANVLTF. CDR3 coding DNA: TGTGCCAGCAGCCAAGATCCTTACTCTGGGGCCAACGTCCTGACTTTC.

There are a few counts of this clonotype. The gene calls are TRBV10-2 and TRBJ2-2, with D possibly TRBD2 on 5 matching bases. There are 16 residues in the CDR3. Trimming cost V 6 bases and J 0 bases, with 14 bases left between them. Germline-derived CDR1 and CDR2 are WSHSY and SAAADI. CDR3 protein: CASRETLVPNTGELFF. In DNA, the CDR3 is TGCGCCAGCAGAGAAACACTAGTCCCGAACACCGGGGAGCTGTTTTTT.

Concerning this clonotype: A much larger clone sits a single nucleotide away, making a read error possible. V is TRBV6-5 and J is TRBJ2-1; D may be TRBD1 (5 bases). CDR1 and CDR2 from the germline V gene are MNHEY and SVGAGI. CDR3 length equals 15 residues. The V end was cut by 11 bases, the J end by 10 bases, with 27 bases between. The CDR3 DNA follows: TGTGCCGCTACCGGACAATCGACAAGGGAAGTGGAGCAGTTCTTC. Translation: CAATGQSTREVEQFF.

This chain links TRBV4-1 with TRBJ2-1, with TRBD2 matching over 8 bases. Germline CDR1 MGHRA, CDR2 YSYEKL. With 3 bases clipped from V and 2 bases from J, the junction kept 15 bases outside the gene matches. The length of the CDR3 is 19 residues. The CDR3, as DNA: TGCGCCAGCAGCCACCCGGGACTTAAAGCGGGAGCGACCTACAATGAGCAGTTCTTC. Protein sequence: CASSHPGLKAGATYNEQFF.

This clonotype was counted a few times. The V and J genes are TRBV5-1 and TRBJ2-7; 7 bases match TRBD2. Germline CDR1 SGHRS, CDR2 YFSETQ. The CDR3 length is 16 residues. Trimming cost V 5 bases and J 5 bases; bases outside gene matches: 16. CDR3 residues: CASRDLLASRGHEQYF. Written as DNA, the CDR3 is TGCGCCAGCAGGGACCTACTAGCGAGTAGAGGCCACGAGCAGTACTTC. Based on the CDR3 plus reference TRBV5-1 and TRBJ2-7, the full variable domain is KAGVTQTPRYLIKTRGQQVTLSCSPISGHRSVSWYQQTPGQGLQFLFEYFSETQRNKGNFPGRFSGRQFSNSRSEMNVSTLELGDSALYLCASRDLLASRGHEQYFGPGTRLTVT.

The chain is built from TRBV5-6 and TRBJ2-1, with 12 bases that match TRBD2. The CDR3 totals 15 residues. Germline loops: CDR1 SGHDT, CDR2 YYEEEE. V lost 3 bases, J lost 8 bases, and 6 bases stayed unmatched. The CDR3 coding sequence is TGTGCCAGCAGCTCCTGGACTAGCGGGAATTATGAGCAGTTCTTC. Amino acid sequence: CASSSWTSGNYEQFF.

The chain has TRBV5-4 and TRBJ2-2; TRBD2 is a possible D gene (6 bases). Looked up from germline, CDR1 is SGHNT and CDR2 is YYREEE (reference sequence). Trimming removed 2 bases from V and 3 bases from J, with 20 bases in between. The CDR3 is 18 amino acids. DNA for the CDR3: TGTGCCAGCAGCTTCCGAGGGAGGAGACGTCGTTACACCGGGGAGCTGTTTTTT. It yields the protein CASSFRGRRRRYTGELFF.

The genes are TRBV30 and TRBJ1-4; D is unresolved. Trimming took 4 bases from V and 1 from J, leaving 16 bases between them. The germline CDR1 and CDR2 sequences are GTSNPN and SVGIG (reference sequence). CDR3 size: 16 residues. The CDR3 bases are TGTGCCTGGACCCCCAAGCACCGGGGAACTAATGAAAAACTGTTTTTT. Protein sequence: CAWTPKHRGTNEKLFF.

The chain recombines TRBV20-1 with TRBJ2-1, with D uncertain. Looked up from germline, CDR1 is DFQATT and CDR2 is SNEGSKA (reference sequence). This CDR3 is 14 amino acids long. Trimming left V 3 bases short and J 0 bases short, with 9 bases between. The CDR3 bases are TGCAGTGCTAGTACCCTTATCTCCTACAATGAGCAGTTCTTC. This gives the protein CSASTLISYNEQFF.

The CDR3 DNA sequence: TGTGCCAGCAGTACCTCCCTGACAGGGTCGGTGAGGTCTACGCAGTATTTT. This codes for CASSTSLTGSVRSTQYF. This chain joins TRBV12-3 or TRBV12-4 and TRBJ2-3, with 7 positions matching TRBD1. This CDR3 is built from 17 residues. With 5 bases clipped from V and 8 bases from J, the junction kept 19 bases outside the gene matches.